Each of the 25 T cell receptor beta chains below was sequenced from the same sample in a study of CD8+ T cells in alopecia areata. Regarding treatment: oral pan-JAK inhibitor, 5-10 mg twice daily. Isolated RNA was reverse transcribed into cDNA used as the sequencing template. Libraries were prepared by immunoSEQ multiplex PCR; TCRdb keeps only in-frame clonotypes and omits some of them. The sample consists of 200,000 to 250,000 clones, roughly 64% of them appearing once. The source was CD4+ T cells sorted from blood, collected at week 4, from a patient treated with tofacitinib. These receptors were obtained from a human donor with alopecia areata.

This rearrangement joins TRBV10-3 to TRBJ2-7; TRBD1 matches 9 bases. Germline values: CDR1 ENHRY, CDR2 SYGVKD. There are 13 residues in the CDR3. V dropped 6 bases and J dropped 5; count of bases not matched to a gene: 5. The CDR3 DNA reads TGTGCCATCAGGGGGGGGACAGGGAACGAGCAGTACTTC. Translating gives CAIRGGTGNEQYF.

The rearrangement uses TRBV5-1 and TRBJ2-1; 11 bases agree with TRBD1. The ends lost 1 base at V and 7 bases at J; junction bases unmatched: 7. Germline V CDR1 and CDR2: SGHRS, YFSETQ. The CDR3 is made up of 16 amino acids. The CDR3 here is CASSLIGTGGRNEQFF. DNA for the CDR3: TGCGCCAGCAGCTTGATAGGGACAGGGGGTAGGAATGAGCAGTTCTTC.

This clone was picked up a small number of times. The chain combines TRBV10-3 with TRBJ2-3; tentative D call: TRBD1 (5 bases). In germline, CDR1 is ENHRY, CDR2 SYGVKD. V shed 3 bases and J shed 4 bases, with 11 bases lying between them. This CDR3 has 14 residues. CDR3 nucleotides: TGTGCCATCAGTGAAGGGGCGTCGGCAGATACGCAGTATTTT. Its protein is CAISEGASADTQYF.

This clone was seen only a few times. The chain combines TRBV7-6 with TRBJ1-1, with 8 bases that match TRBD1. Germline V gene data show CDR1 as SGHVS and CDR2 as FNYEAQ. The J segment lost 1 base and the V segment lost 5 bases, leaving 3 bases of the junction unmatched. The CDR3 is 14 amino acids. The DNA of the CDR3 is TGTGCCAGCAGCCGACAGGGGAAGAACACTGAAGCTTTCTTT. This codes for CASSRQGKNTEAFF.

V is TRBV4-2 and J is TRBJ1-3; 8 positions agree with TRBD1. This CDR3 has 17 amino acids. The ends lost 1 base at V and 3 bases at J; junction bases unmatched: 8. CDR1 is LGHNA and CDR2 is YNFKEQ in the germline V gene. CDR3 protein: CASSQAPQGADGNTIYF. In DNA form, the CDR3 reads TGTGCCAGCAGCCAAGCACCTCAGGGGGCAGATGGAAACACCATATATTTT.

J is TRBJ2-1 and V is TRBV7-2; the match to TRBD1 covers 8 bases. This CDR3 region has 15 residues. The J segment lost 7 bases and the V segment lost 5 bases, leaving 10 bases of the junction unmatched. Per the germline V gene, CDR1 is SGHTA and CDR2 is FQGNSA. The CDR3: CASSTRDRSRNEQFF. The CDR3 coding sequence is TGTGCCAGCAGCACCCGGGACAGGTCACGGAATGAGCAGTTCTTC.

The chain couples TRBV2 to TRBJ2-1; 9 bases fit TRBD1. V shed 9 bases, J shed 3 bases, and the junction held 9 bases outside the gene matches. This CDR3 comprises 15 residues. Germline CDR1 reads SNHLY; CDR2 reads FYNNEI. CDR3 nucleotide sequence: TGTGCCAGAGACCCTGAGGGACAGGGCTACAATGAGCAGTTCTTC. Its protein product is CARDPEGQGYNEQFF.

V is TRBV29-1 and J is TRBJ2-3; 9 positions match TRBD2. The CDR3 spans 14 residues. Losses at the gene ends were 4 bases for V and 1 base for J; bases not matched to a gene: 3. Germline values: CDR1 SQVTM, CDR2 ANQGSEA. Here the CDR3 DNA reads TGCAGCGTTGCGGCTAGCGGGGGCACAGATACGCAGTATTTT. It translates to CSVAASGGTDTQYF.

V usage is TRBV4-2 and J usage is TRBJ2-7, with 11 bases fitting TRBD2. Germline lookup yields CDR1 LGHNA and CDR2 YNFKEQ. V was clipped by 4 bases and J by 0 bases; unmatched bases: 11. The CDR3 runs 18 residues. The CDR3 DNA reads TGTGCCAGCAGCCTTACCACCTTAGCGGGGGGGAACTCCTACGAGCAGTACTTC. It specifies CASSLTTLAGGNSYEQYF.

The chain joins TRBV9 to TRBJ1-3; possibly TRBD1 for D (5 bases). The V end lost 3 bases, the J end lost 1 base, and 17 bases lay between the germline ends. CDR3 length equals 17 residues. From germline, CDR1 is SGDLS and CDR2 YYNGEE. The CDR3 sequence is CASSEGGRELSGNTIYF. The CDR3 coding sequence is TGTGCCAGCAGCGAGGGAGGCAGGGAGCTTTCTGGAAACACCATATATTTT.

The V and J genes are TRBV5-6 and TRBJ2-5; 9 nucleotides line up with TRBD2. The CDR3 loop spans 15 amino acids. The V and J ends lost 2 bases and 5 bases, in that order; junction bases with no gene match: 7. The V gene's germline CDR1 is SGHDT and CDR2 YYEEEE. CDR3 amino acids: CASSFGTSSGETQYF. CDR3 nucleotides: TGTGCCAGCAGCTTTGGGACTAGCTCGGGCGAGACCCAGTACTTC.

The CDR3 region is CASSYSRMGTYEQYF. The CDR3 DNA follows: TGTGCCAGCAGTTACTCGAGGATGGGTACTTACGAGCAGTACTTC. The chain couples TRBV6-5 to TRBJ2-7; D unresolved. The CDR3 totals 15 residues. Trimming stripped 0 bases from V and 4 bases from J, with 13 bases between. CDR1 MNHEY and CDR2 SVGAGI come from the germline V gene.

The gene calls are TRBV5-1 and TRBJ2-5; D is unclear. CDR3 length equals 14 residues. The ends were cut back, 1 base at V and 5 bases at J, with 12 bases in the middle. CDR1 and CDR2 (germline): SGHRS, YFSETQ. CDR3 in amino acids: CASSLLGDIETQYF. The DNA for the CDR3 is TGCGCCAGCAGCTTGCTTGGTGACATTGAGACCCAGTACTTC.

In this sample, this clone turned up once. This chain connects TRBV30 to TRBJ1-1; D is undetermined. Trimming left V 5 bases short and J 2 bases short, with 15 bases between. The CDR3 has 14 amino acids. The germline gives CDR1 GTSNPN, CDR2 SVGIG (reference sequence). The DNA for the CDR3 is TGTGCCTGGCATTCCCTAAGTTCAAACACTGAAGCTTTCTTT. The encoded protein is CAWHSLSSNTEAFF.

The V gene is TRBV23-1, the J gene TRBJ1-2, with 9 nucleotides matching TRBD1. TRBV23-1 is recorded as an ORF, its role being uncertain. CDR3 length: 19 residues. Unmatched junction bases numbered 14, after V lost 0 bases and J lost 3 bases. CDR3 sequence (DNA): TGCGCCAGCAGTCAATCGGCGGGACAGGGTGTCCCACTACACTATGGCTACACCTTC. Protein: CASSQSAGQGVPLHYGYTF.

The genes are TRBV6-5 and TRBJ2-5; unclear D gene. Germline assignment: CDR1 MNHEY and CDR2 SVGAGI. The CDR3 consists of 13 residues. Trimming removed 6 bases at V and 2 bases at J, with 10 bases between. Written as DNA, the CDR3 is TGTGCCAGCAGGTCGGCGGATCAAGAGACCCAGTACTTC. Amino acid sequence: CASRSADQETQYF.

The genes are TRBV4-2 and TRBJ1-1; no clear D gene. Germline values: CDR1 LGHNA, CDR2 YNFKEQ. Trimming removed 5 bases at V and 7 bases at J, with 14 bases between. The CDR3 contains 13 residues. CDR3 amino acids: CASSLKGFVEAFF. The CDR3, as DNA: TGTGCCAGCAGCTTGAAGGGTTTCGTTGAAGCTTTCTTT.

The CDR3 sequence: CASSLVASSTTYEQYF. CDR3 in DNA: TGTGCCAGCAGCTTGGTTGCCTCTAGCACGACCTACGAGCAGTACTTC. This chain connects TRBV5-4 to TRBJ2-7, with D maybe TRBD2 (5 bases). V lost 0 bases, J lost 2 bases, and 15 bases lay in between. The CDR3 has 16 residues. Germline V gene lookup returns CDR1 SGHNT and CDR2 YYREEE (reference sequence). Combining the CDR3 with reference TRBV5-4 and TRBJ2-7 gives the whole variable domain ETGVTQSPTHLIKTRGQQVTLRCSSQSGHNTVSWYQQALGQGPQFIFQYYREEENGRGNFPPRFSGLQFPNYSSELNVNALELDDSALYLCASSLVASSTTYEQYFGPGTRLTVT.

The genes are TRBV5-1 and TRBJ2-1; D might be TRBD2 (6 bases). Germline V lookup: CDR1 SGHRS, CDR2 YFSETQ. The ends were cut back, 4 bases at V and 1 base at J, with 9 bases in the middle. The CDR3 contains 14 residues. CDR3 DNA sequence: TGCGCCAGCAGCCCGGGGGAGTCCTACAATGAGCAGTTCTTC. Translation: CASSPGESYNEQFF.

The gene calls are TRBV7-2 and TRBJ2-5; D remains unclear. This CDR3 is 13 amino acids long. Trimming took 5 bases from V and 4 from J, leaving 11 bases between them. Germline V gene data show CDR1 as SGHTA and CDR2 as FQGNSA. The CDR3 DNA sequence: TGTGCCAGCAGCACACGTGAACGAGAGACCCAGTACTTC. Protein: CASSTRERETQYF.

Remarks on this clone: A read error may account for a junction end that differs from germline. The genes are TRBV6-1 and TRBJ1-5; 7 bases fit TRBD1. There are 14 residues in the CDR3. The germline V gene has CDR1 MNHNS and CDR2 SASEGT. This CDR3 is CASREGQAGQPQHF. Here the CDR3 DNA reads TGTGCCAGCAGGGAAGGACAGGCTGGTCAGCCCCAGCATTTT.

The chain has TRBV29-1 and TRBJ2-1; D is uncertain. Germline assignment: CDR1 SQVTM and CDR2 ANQGSEA. CDR3 length equals 12 residues. With 7 bases removed from V and 9 bases from J, the gap between germline ends came to 16 bases. In nucleotides, the CDR3 is TGCAGCGCCGACAACGGGTGGGGTGAGCAGTTCTTC. This gives the protein CSADNGWGEQFF.

V and J are TRBV7-9 and TRBJ2-5, with 12 bases fitting TRBD2. CDR1 and CDR2 from the germline V gene are SEHNR and FQNEAQ (reference sequence). The length of the CDR3 is 17 residues. J gave up 1 base and V 5 bases, and 8 bases lay outside the gene matches. The CDR3 nucleotides read TGTGCCAGCAGCCACGGGCCGGGACTAGCGGGCCAAGAGACCCAGTACTTC. Protein sequence: CASSHGPGLAGQETQYF.

The gene calls are TRBV5-1 and TRBJ2-2, with D tentatively TRBD2 (6 bases). CDR3 length equals 13 residues. Deletions cut 3 bases from V and 5 bases from J, with 8 bases between. Germline CDR1 and CDR2: SGHRS and YFSETQ. Here the CDR3 reads CASSSGGTGELFF. CDR3 DNA: TGCGCCAGCAGCTCCGGGGGTACCGGGGAGCTGTTTTTT.

This clone was recorded once. This sequence joins TRBV9 and TRBJ2-5, with 7 bases fitting TRBD1. The CDR3 sequence is 16 residues long. After removal of 0 bases from V and 5 bases from J, the junction contained 10 bases not matched to a gene. Germline loops: CDR1 SGDLS, CDR2 YYNGEE. This CDR3 reads CASSVEGAWTQETQYF. CDR3 DNA: TGTGCCAGCAGCGTAGAGGGGGCGTGGACCCAGGAGACCCAGTACTTC.